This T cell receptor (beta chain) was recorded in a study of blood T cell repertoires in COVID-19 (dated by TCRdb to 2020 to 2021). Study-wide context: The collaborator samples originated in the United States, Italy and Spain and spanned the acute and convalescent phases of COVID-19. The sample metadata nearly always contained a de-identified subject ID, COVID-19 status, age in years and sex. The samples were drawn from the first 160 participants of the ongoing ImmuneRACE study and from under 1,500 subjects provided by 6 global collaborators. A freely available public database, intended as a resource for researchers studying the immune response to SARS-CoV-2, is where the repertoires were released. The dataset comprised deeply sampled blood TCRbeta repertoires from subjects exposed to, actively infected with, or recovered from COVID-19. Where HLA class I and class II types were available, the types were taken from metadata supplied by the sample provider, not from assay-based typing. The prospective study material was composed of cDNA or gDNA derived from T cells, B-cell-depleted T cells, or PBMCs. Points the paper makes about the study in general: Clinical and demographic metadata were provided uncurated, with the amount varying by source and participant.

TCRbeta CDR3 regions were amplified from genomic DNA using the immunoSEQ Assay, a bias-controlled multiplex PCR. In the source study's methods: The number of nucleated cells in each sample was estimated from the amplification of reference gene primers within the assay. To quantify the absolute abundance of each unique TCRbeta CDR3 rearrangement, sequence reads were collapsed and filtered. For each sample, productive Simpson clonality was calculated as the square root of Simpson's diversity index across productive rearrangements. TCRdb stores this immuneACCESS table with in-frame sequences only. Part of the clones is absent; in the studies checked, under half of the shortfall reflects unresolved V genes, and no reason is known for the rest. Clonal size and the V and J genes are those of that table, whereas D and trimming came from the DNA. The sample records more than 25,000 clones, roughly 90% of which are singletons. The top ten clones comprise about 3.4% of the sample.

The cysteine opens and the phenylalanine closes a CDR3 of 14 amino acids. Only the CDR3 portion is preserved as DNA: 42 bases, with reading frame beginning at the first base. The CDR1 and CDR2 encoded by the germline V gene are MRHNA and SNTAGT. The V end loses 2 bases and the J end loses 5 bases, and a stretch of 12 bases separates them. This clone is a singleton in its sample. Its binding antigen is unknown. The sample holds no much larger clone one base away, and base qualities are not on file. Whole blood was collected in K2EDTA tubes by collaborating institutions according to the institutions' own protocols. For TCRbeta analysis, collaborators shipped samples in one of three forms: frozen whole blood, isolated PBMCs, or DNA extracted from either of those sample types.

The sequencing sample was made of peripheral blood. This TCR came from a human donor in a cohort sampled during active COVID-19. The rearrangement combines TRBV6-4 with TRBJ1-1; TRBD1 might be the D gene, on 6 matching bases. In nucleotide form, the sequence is TGTGCCAGCAGTGACCGGGGGGCTGAAACTGAAGCTTTCTTT. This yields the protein CASSDRGAETEAFF.